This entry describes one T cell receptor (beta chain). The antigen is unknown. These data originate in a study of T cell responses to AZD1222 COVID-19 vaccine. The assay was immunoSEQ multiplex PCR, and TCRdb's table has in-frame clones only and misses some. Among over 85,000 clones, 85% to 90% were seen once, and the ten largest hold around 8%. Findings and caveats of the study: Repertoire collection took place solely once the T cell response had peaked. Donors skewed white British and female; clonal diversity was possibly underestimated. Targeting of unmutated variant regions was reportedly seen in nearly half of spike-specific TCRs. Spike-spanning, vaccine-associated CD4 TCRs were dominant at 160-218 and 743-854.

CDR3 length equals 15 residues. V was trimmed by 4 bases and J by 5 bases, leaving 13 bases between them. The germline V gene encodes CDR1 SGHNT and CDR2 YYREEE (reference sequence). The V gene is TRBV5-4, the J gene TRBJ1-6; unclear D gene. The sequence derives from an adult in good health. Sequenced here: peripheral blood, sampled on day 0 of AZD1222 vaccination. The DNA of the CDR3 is TGTGCCAGCAGCACTGGTATGTCAGATAATTCACCCCTCCACTTT. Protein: CASSTGMSDNSPLHF.